This T cell receptor (beta chain) emerged from a study of T cells in Graves' hyperthyroidism and ophthalmopathy. Study-wide results and limits: Progression to ophthalmopathy was predicted a median of approximately 6.4 months early.

As regards this clonotype: Antigen unknown. Sequence at one end of the junction differs from germline and may be a read error.

This CDR3 contains 13 residues. Germline CDR1 is SGHVS and CDR2 is FQNEAQ. TCR beta CDR3 regions were amplified from RNA transcripts. Initially, a first-round RT-PCR of the TCR CDR3 employed the HTBI primer set. One entry per CDR3 protein results from TCRdb running MiXCR on the multiplex PCR reads. The sample holds approximately 100,000 distinct CDR3 sequences, around 37% seen once. Sequencing was done on a sample of peripheral blood or thyroid tissue (not recorded which). The V and J genes are TRBV7-8 and TRBJ2-6; no clear D gene. The receptor comes from a woman between 25 and 40 years old with Graves' hyperthyroidism. The CDR3 DNA follows: TGTGCCAGCAGCTTAGGAGGTAGTGGCACTGAAGCTTTC. Translation: CASSLGGSGTEAF.